These 16 T cell receptor beta chains share one sample of origin, sequenced in a study of beta chain features in type 1 diabetes. Their target antigens are unknown. Study findings and constraints: TCRB CDR3 length was moderately but significantly reduced in all four CD4+ subsets of Type 1 diabetes patients.

As every portion of the isolated RNA was reverse transcribed, the sequencing read expressed TCRB transcripts. The method was immunoSEQ multiplex PCR; TCRdb's version includes in-frame clones alone and lacks a portion of them. The sample includes 500,000 to 850,000 clones, roughly 13% of them seen just once. Sequenced: naive CD4+ T cells from blood. The origin of the receptors is a man younger than 35 with type 1 diabetes.

Only a few counts were recorded for this clone. V usage is TRBV5-1 and J usage is TRBJ1-2, with D perhaps TRBD1 (5 bases). Germline V CDR1 and CDR2: SGHRS, YFSETQ. Trimming took 0 bases from V and 8 from J, leaving 11 bases between them. The CDR3 runs 13 residues. This chain's CDR3 is CASSLGGARGYTF. CDR3 in DNA: TGCGCCAGCAGCTTGGGAGGGGCACGAGGCTACACCTTC.

The rearrangement joins TRBV2 to TRBJ2-3; 10 nucleotides align to TRBD2. The CDR3 length is 15 residues. Germline CDR1 reads SNHLY; CDR2 reads FYNNEI. V dropped 4 bases and J dropped 4; count of bases not matched to a gene: 5. The CDR3: CASSVSGLAADTQYF. DNA of the CDR3: TGTGCCAGCAGTGTTAGCGGACTAGCGGCAGATACGCAGTATTTT.

The V gene is TRBV30, the J gene TRBJ1-1; D might be TRBD1 (6 bases). Trimming stripped 3 bases from V and 1 base from J, with 9 bases between. CDR3 length: 13 residues. Germline CDR1 is GTSNPN and CDR2 is SVGIG (reference sequence). Here the CDR3 reads CAWREGGNTEAFF. The CDR3 nucleotides are TGTGCCTGGAGGGAAGGGGGGAACACTGAAGCTTTCTTT.

As DNA, the CDR3 is TGTGCCAGTAGTATCATAGAGTCTGGGGCCAACGTCCTGACTTTC. Protein sequence: CASSIIESGANVLTF. The V gene is TRBV19, the J gene TRBJ2-6, with D uncertain. V was clipped by 3 bases and J by 1 base, with 7 bases between them. The germline CDR1 and CDR2 sequences are LNHDA and SQIVND (reference sequence). This CDR3 contains 15 residues.

The CDR3: CASSYGGIDTEAFF. The CDR3 coding sequence is TGTGCCAGCAGTTATGGCGGGATAGACACTGAAGCTTTCTTT. The V and J genes are TRBV6-5 and TRBJ1-1, with D uncertain. CDR1 is MNHEY, CDR2 SVGAGI, per germline. V was cut by 3 bases and J by 3 bases, with 11 bases left in between. The CDR3 has 14 residues.

The chain combines TRBV18 with TRBJ1-1; 9 bases fit TRBD1. The trim removed 5 bases at V and 10 bases at J, leaving 8 bases unmatched. The CDR3 spans 13 residues. Germline V gives CDR1 KGHSH, CDR2 LQKENI. CDR3 loop: CASSSGTGKAAFF. The CDR3 bases are TGTGCCAGCTCATCGGGGACAGGGAAGGCAGCTTTCTTT.

This clone was seen a few times. The J gene is TRBJ2-7, the V gene TRBV4-1, with D tentatively TRBD1 (6 bases). This CDR3 spans 14 amino acids. Germline V gene sequence: CDR1 MGHRA, CDR2 YSYEKL. V was trimmed by 4 bases and J by 5 bases, leaving 15 bases between them. The CDR3 region is CASSPGTRTDEQYF. The DNA of the CDR3 is TGCGCCAGCAGCCCTGGGACAAGGACCGACGAGCAGTACTTC.

The rearrangement links TRBV25-1 to TRBJ2-5; 12 bases line up with TRBD1. V was clipped by 10 bases and J by 7 bases; unmatched bases: 10. The CDR3 runs 14 residues. Germline lookup yields CDR1 MGHDK and CDR2 SYGVNS. The CDR3 DNA follows: TGTGCCACCTCCAGGGACAGGGGGCGAGCGACCCAGTACTTC. As protein: CATSRDRGRATQYF.

This chain links TRBV25-1 with TRBJ2-2, with a weak D call TRBD1 (6 bases). This CDR3 is built from 18 residues. The germline V and J ends were trimmed by 6 bases and 2 bases, with 22 bases remaining between them. Germline V gene lookup returns CDR1 MGHDK and CDR2 SYGVNS. In DNA, the CDR3 is TGTGCCAGCAGGAAGGTTTATGGGGGACACTATAACACCGGGGAGCTGTTTTTT. It is translated as CASRKVYGGHYNTGELFF.

The chain uses TRBV2 and TRBJ2-3, with a weak D call TRBD1 (6 bases). V was pared by 8 bases and J by 2 bases, with 17 bases between. Germline-derived CDR1 and CDR2 are SNHLY and FYNNEI. CDR3 length: 15 amino acids. As DNA, the CDR3 is TGTGCCAGCCGCGCCCGGGACATATTCACAGATACGCAGTATTTT. Translated: CASRARDIFTDTQYF.

This clone occurred a few times. The chain recombines TRBV28 with TRBJ2-6; the D is unclear. Germline loops: CDR1 MDHEN, CDR2 SYDVKM. The CDR3 spans 13 residues. The V and J ends lost 10 bases and 4 bases respectively, with 11 bases between them. The CDR3 nucleotides are TGTGCCACCACCCTCCGGGGGGCCAACGTCCTGACTTTC. Its protein is CATTLRGANVLTF.

The V and J genes are TRBV4-1 and TRBJ1-2; possible D gene TRBD1, 6 bases. V lost 3 bases to trimming and J lost 4 bases, with 18 bases between them. CDR3 length equals 16 residues. CDR1 is MGHRA, CDR2 YSYEKL, per germline. The CDR3 sequence: CASSHTPRGSGYGYTF. CDR3 DNA: TGCGCCAGCAGCCACACTCCCAGGGGTTCTGGCTATGGCTACACCTTC.

The chain is built from TRBV6-6 and TRBJ2-5; possibly TRBD2 for D (6 bases). Germline V gives CDR1 MNHNY, CDR2 SVGAGI (reference sequence). The CDR3 runs to 13 residues. Trimming took 2 bases from V and 5 from J, leaving 9 bases between them. This CDR3 reads CASSYGGYETQYF. CDR3 bases: TGTGCCAGCAGTTACGGGGGGTATGAGACCCAGTACTTC.

The chain couples TRBV30 to TRBJ1-2; 8 positions match TRBD1. CDR1 and CDR2 (germline): GTSNPN, SVGIG (reference sequence). The CDR3 covers 13 residues. V was pared by 1 base and J by 7 bases, with 5 bases of the junction left unmatched. The CDR3 coding sequence is TGTGCCTGGAGTGCCTCGACAGGGGCTGGCTACACCTTC. Encoded protein: CAWSASTGAGYTF.

The J gene is TRBJ2-4, the V gene TRBV7-2; the D is unclear. Deletions cut 2 bases from V and 1 base from J, with 6 bases between. The CDR3 is made up of 14 amino acids. Germline CDR1 SGHTA, CDR2 FQGNSA. CDR3 sequence: CASSLLGAKNIQYF. The CDR3 bases are TGTGCCAGCAGCTTATTGGGTGCCAAAAACATTCAGTACTTC.

The chain recombines TRBV5-1 with TRBJ2-7; possibly TRBD1 for D (5 bases). This CDR3 contains 15 residues. Germline lookup yields CDR1 SGHRS and CDR2 YFSETQ. Trimming removed 0 bases at V and 1 base at J, with 11 bases between. CDR3 loop: CASSLDLQESYEQYF. The CDR3 nucleotides read TGCGCCAGCAGCTTGGACCTACAGGAGTCCTACGAGCAGTACTTC. The full variable domain, rest sourced from reference TRBV5-1 and TRBJ2-7, is KAGVTQTPRYLIKTRGQQVTLSCSPISGHRSVSWYQQTPGQGLQFLFEYFSETQRNKGNFPGRFSGRQFSNSRSEMNVSTLELGDSALYLCASSLDLQESYEQYFGPGTRLTVT.